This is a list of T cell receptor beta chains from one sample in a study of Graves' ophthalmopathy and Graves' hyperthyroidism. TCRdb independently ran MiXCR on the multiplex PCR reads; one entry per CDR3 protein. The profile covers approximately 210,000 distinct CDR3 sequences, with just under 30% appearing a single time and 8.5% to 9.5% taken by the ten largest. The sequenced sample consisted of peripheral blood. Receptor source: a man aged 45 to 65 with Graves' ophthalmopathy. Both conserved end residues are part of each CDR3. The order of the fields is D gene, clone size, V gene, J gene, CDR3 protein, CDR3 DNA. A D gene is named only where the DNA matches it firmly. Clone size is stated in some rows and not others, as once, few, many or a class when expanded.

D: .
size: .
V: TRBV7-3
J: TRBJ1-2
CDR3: CASSLTGTGGYTF
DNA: TGTGCCAGCAGCCTTACAGGGACGGGTGGCTACACCTTC

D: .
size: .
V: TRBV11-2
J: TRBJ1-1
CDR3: CASSSLSGRTEAFF
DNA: TGTGCCAGCAGTTCCCTCTCAGGGAGGACTGAAGCTTTCTTT

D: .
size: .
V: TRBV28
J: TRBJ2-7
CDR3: CASRGNYEQYF
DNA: TGTGCCAGCAGGGGAAATTACGAGCAGTACTTC

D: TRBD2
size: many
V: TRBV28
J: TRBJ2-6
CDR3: CASSPAGGGDLSGANVLTF
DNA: TGTGCCAGCAGTCCGGCGGGGGGCGGGGACCTCTCTGGGGCCAACGTCCTGACTTTC

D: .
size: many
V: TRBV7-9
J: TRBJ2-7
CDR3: CASSLPGRSYEQYF
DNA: TGTGCCAGCAGCTTACCGGGCCGCTCCTACGAGCAGTACTTC

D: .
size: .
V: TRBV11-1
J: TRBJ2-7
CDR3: CASSFDPGPRIYEQYF
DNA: TGTGCCAGCAGCTTCGATCCGGGACCGAGAATCTACGAGCAGTACTTC

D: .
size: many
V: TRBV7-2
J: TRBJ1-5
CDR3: CASSLARSTQPQHF
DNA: TGTGCCAGCAGCTTAGCGCGCTCCACTCAGCCCCAGCATTTT

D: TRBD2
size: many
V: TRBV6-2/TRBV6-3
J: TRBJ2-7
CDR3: CASSYSKGASGSRGYEQYF
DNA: TGTGCCAGCAGTTACTCGAAGGGGGCTAGCGGGAGCAGGGGCTACGAGCAGTACTTC

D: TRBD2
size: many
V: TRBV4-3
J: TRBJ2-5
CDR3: CASSQGNYPGSLAGGFPQETQYF
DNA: TGCGCCAGCAGCCAAGGAAATTATCCGGGCTCGCTAGCGGGAGGTTTCCCCCAAGAGACCCAGTACTTC

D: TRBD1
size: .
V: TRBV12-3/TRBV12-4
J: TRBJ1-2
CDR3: CASSLKGTGNRGYTF
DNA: TGTGCCAGCAGTTTAAAAGGGACAGGGAACCGTGGCTACACCTTC

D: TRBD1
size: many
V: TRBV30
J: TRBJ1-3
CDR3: CAWSATGVTGNTIYF
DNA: TGTGCCTGGAGTGCCACAGGGGTAACGGGAAACACCATATATTTT

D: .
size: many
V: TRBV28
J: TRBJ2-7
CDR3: CASSLFGPSEQYF
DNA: TGTGCCAGCAGTTTATTTGGGCCCAGCGAGCAGTACTTC

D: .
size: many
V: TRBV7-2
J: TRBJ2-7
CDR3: CASSKSTAYEQYF
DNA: TGTGCCAGCAGCAAATCCACGGCCTACGAGCAGTACTTC

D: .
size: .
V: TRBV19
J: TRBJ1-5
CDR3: CASSTLPRQNQPQHF
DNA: TGTGCCAGTAGCACTCTCCCTCGACAGAATCAGCCCCAGCATTTT